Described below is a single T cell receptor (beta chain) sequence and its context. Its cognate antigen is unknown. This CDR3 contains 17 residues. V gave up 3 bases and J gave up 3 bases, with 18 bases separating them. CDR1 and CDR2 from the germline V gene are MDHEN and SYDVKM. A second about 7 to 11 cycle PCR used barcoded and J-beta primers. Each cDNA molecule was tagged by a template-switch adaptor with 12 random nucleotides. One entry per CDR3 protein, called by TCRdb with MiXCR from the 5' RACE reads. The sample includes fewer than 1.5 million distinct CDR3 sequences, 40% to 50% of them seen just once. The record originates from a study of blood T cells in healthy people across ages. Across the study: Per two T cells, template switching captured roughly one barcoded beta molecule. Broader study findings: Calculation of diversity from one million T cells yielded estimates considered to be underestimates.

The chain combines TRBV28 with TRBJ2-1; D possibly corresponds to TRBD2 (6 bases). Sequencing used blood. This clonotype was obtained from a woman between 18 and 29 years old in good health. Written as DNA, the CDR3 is TGTGCCAGCAGTTTCGGGGCAACCCGGGGGTACTACAATGAGCAGTTCTTC. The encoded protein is CASSFGATRGYYNEQFF. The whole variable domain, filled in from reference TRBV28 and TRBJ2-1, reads DVKVTQSSRYLVKRTGEKVFLECVQDMDHENMFWYRQDPGLGLRLIYFSYDVKMKEKGDIPEGYSVSREKKERFSLILESASTNQTSMYLCASSFGATRGYYNEQFFGPGTRLTVL.